This T cell receptor (beta chain) was documented in a study of T cell responses to AZD1222 COVID-19 vaccine. Study conclusions and caveats: At baseline, just a handful of AZD1222 recipients tested seropositive.

The data were produced by immunoSEQ multiplex PCR, yet TCRdb's version contains in-frame clones alone and is incomplete. Here the sample spans some 120,000 clones, 80% to 90% being singletons. The ends were cut back, 1 base at V and 6 bases at J, with 9 bases in the middle. Germline lookup yields CDR1 MGHRA and CDR2 YSYEKL. The CDR3 sequence is 13 residues long. Comments on this clone: What it binds is unknown.

V gene TRBV4-1 combines with J gene TRBJ1-1; the D is unclear. This clonotype was sampled from an adult in good health. This specimen was peripheral blood, taken on day 0 of MenACWY control vaccination. CDR3 coding DNA: TGCGCCAGCAGCCAAGGGTTTTTCGCTGAAGCTTTCTTT. Amino acid sequence: CASSQGFFAEAFF.